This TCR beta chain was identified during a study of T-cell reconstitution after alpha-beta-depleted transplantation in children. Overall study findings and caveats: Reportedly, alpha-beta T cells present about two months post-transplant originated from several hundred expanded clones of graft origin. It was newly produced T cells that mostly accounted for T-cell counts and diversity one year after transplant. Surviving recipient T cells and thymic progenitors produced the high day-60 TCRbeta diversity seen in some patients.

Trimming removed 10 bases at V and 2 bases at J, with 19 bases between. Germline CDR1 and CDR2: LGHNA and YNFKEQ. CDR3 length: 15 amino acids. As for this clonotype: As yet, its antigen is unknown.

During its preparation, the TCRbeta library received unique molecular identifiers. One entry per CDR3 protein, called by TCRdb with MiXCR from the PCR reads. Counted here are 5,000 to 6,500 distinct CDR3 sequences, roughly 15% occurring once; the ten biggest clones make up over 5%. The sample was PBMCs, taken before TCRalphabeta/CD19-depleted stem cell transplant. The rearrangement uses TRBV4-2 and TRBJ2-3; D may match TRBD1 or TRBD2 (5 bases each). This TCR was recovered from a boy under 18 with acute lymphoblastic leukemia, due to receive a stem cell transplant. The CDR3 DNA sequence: TGTGCCATCGGCCCGGGGCAGGGCTTCACAGATACGCAGTATTTT. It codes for CAIGPGQGFTDTQYF.